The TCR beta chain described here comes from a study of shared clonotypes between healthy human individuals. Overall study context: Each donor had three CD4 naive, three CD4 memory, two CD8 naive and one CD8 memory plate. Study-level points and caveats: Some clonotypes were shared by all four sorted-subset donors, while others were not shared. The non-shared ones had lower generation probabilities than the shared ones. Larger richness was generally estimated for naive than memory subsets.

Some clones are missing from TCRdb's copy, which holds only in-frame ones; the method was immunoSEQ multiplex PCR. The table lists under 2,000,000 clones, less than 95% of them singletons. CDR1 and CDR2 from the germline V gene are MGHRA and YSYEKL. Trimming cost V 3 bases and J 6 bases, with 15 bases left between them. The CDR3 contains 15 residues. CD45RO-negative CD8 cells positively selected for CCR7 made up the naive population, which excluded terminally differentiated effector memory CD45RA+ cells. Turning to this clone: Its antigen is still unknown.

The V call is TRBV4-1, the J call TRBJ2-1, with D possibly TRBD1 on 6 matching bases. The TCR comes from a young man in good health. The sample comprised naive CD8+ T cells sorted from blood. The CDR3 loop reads CASSQQGLKGNEQFF. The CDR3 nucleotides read TGCGCCAGCAGCCAGCAGGGGCTAAAGGGCAATGAGCAGTTCTTC.